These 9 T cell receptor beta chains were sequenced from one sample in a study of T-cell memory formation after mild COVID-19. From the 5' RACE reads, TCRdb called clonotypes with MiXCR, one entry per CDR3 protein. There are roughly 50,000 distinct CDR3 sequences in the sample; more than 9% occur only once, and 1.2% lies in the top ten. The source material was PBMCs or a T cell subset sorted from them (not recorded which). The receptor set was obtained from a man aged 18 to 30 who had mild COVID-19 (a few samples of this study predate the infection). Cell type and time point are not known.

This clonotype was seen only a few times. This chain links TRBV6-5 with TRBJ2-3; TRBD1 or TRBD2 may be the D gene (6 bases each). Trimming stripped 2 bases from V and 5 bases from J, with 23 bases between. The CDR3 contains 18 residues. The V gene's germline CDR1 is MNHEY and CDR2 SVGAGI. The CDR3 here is CASSYIGGRGGKLDTQYF. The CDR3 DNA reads TGTGCCAGCAGTTACATTGGGGGGAGAGGGGGGAAATTAGATACGCAGTATTTT.

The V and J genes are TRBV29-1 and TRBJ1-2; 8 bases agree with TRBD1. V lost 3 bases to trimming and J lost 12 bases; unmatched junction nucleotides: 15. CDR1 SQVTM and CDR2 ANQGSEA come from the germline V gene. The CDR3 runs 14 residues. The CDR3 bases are TGCAGCGTTGAGGGGACACAGGGGGTAGCTCCGGACACCTTC. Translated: CSVEGTQGVAPDTF.

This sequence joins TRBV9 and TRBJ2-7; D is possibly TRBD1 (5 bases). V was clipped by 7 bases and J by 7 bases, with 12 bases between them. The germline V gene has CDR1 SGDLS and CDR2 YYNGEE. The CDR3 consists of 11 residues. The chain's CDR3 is CASGRGYEQYF. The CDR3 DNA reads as TGTGCCAGCGGAAGGGGTTATGAGCAGTACTTC.

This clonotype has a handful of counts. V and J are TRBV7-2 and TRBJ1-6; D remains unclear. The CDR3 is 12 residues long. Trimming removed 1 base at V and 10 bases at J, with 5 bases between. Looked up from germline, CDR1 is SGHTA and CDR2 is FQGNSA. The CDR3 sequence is CASSLEPSPLHF. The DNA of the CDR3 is TGTGCCAGCAGCTTAGAACCCTCACCCCTCCACTTT.

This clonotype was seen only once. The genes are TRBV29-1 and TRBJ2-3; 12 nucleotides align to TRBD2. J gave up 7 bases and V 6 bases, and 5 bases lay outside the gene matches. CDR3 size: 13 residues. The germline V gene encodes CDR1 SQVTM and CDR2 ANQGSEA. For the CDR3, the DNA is TGCAGCGTAGGACTAGCGGGGACCCATACGCAGTATTTT. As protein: CSVGLAGTHTQYF.

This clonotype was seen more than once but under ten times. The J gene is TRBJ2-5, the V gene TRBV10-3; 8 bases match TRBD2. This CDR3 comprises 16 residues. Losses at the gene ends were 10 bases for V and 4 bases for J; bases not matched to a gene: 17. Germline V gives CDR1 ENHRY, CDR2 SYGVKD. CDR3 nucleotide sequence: TGTGCCACCGTAGGTGGGGTAGCGGGAACCGGAGAGACCCAGTACTTC. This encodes CATVGGVAGTGETQYF.

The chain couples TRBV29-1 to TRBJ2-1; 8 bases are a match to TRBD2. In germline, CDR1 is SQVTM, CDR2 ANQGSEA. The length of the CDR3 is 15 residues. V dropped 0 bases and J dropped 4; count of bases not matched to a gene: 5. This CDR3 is CSVEDGRGAYNEQFF. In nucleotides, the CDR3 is TGCAGCGTTGAAGATGGGCGGGGGGCTTACAATGAGCAGTTCTTC.

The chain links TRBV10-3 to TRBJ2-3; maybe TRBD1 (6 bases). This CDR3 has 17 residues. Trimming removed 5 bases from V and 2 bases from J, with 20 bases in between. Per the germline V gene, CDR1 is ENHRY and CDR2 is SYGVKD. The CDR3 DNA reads TGTGCCATCAGTTCCATACAGGGTGTCGGGAACACAGATACGCAGTATTTT. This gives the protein CAISSIQGVGNTDTQYF.

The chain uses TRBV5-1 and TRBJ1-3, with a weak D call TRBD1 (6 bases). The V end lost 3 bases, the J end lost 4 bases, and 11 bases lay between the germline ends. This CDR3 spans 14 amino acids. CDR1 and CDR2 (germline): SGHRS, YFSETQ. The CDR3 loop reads CASSSTGYGNTIYF. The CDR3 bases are TGCGCCAGCAGCTCCACAGGGTACGGAAACACCATATATTTT.